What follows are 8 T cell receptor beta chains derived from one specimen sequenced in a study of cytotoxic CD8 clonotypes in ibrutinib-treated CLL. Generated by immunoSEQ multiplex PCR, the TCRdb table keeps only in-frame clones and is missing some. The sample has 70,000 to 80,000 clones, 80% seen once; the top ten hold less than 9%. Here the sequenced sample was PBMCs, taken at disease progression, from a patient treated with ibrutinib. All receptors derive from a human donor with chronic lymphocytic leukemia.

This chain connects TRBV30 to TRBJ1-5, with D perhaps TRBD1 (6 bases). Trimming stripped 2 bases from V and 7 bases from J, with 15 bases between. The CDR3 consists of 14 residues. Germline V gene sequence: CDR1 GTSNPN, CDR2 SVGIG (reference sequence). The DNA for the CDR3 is TGTGCCTGGAGTCCACTACAGGGAGGACAGCCCCAGCATTTT. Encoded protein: CAWSPLQGGQPQHF.

DNA of the CDR3: TGCGCCAGCAGCTTGGGATTTGGCTATGGCTACACCTTC. Amino acids: CASSLGFGYGYTF. The chain couples TRBV5-1 to TRBJ1-2; D is unclear. Per germline, CDR1 SGHRS and CDR2 YFSETQ. The CDR3 has 13 amino acids. V was cut by 0 bases and J by 4 bases, with 7 bases left in between.

Here the CDR3 reads CSALVQENTEAFF. The CDR3 DNA is TGCAGCGCGTTAGTCCAGGAGAACACTGAAGCTTTCTTT. V gene TRBV29-1 combines with J gene TRBJ1-1; D is unresolved. Per the germline V gene, CDR1 is SQVTM and CDR2 is ANQGSEA. This CDR3 comprises 13 residues. Trimming stripped 7 bases from V and 1 base from J, with 13 bases between. Full variable domain (missing parts from reference TRBV29-1 and TRBJ1-1): SAVISQKPSRDICQRGTSLTIQCQVDSQVTMMFWYRQQPGQSLTLIATANQGSEATYESGFVIDKFPISRPNLTFSTLTVSNMSPEDSSIYLCSALVQENTEAFFGQGTRLTVV.

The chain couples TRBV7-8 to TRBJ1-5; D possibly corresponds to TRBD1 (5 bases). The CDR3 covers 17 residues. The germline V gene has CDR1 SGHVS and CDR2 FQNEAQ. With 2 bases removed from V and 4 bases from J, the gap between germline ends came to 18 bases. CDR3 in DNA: TGTGCCAGCAGCTTAATGGGTGGTGTGTGGGGGAATCAGCCCCAGCATTTT. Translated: CASSLMGGVWGNQPQHF.

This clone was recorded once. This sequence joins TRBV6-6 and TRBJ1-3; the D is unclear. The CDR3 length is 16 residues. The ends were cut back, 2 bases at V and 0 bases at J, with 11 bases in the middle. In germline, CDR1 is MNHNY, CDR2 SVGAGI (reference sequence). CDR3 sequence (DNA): TGTGCCAGCAGTTACGTGGACGGAACCTCTGGAAACACCATATATTTT. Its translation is CASSYVDGTSGNTIYF.

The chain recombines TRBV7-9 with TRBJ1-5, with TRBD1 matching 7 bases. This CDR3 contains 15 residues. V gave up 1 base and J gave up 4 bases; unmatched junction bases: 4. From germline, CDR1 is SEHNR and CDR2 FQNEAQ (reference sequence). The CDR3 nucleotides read TGTGCCAGCAGCTTAGGGGACAGTCATAATCAGCCCCAGCATTTT. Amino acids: CASSLGDSHNQPQHF.

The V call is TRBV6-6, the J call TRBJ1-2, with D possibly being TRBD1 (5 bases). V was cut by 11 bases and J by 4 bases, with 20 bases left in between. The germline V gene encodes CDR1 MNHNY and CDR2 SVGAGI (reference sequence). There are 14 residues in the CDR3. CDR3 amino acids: CAVWQLRGPYGYTF. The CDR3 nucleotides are TGTGCCGTTTGGCAACTCCGGGGCCCCTATGGCTACACCTTC.

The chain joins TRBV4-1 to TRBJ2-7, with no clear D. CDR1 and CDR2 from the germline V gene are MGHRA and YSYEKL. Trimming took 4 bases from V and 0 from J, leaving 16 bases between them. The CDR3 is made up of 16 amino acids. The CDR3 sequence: CASSRSGSLSSYEQYF. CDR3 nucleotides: TGCGCCAGCAGCCGCTCGGGTTCTTTGAGCTCCTACGAGCAGTACTTC.